This TCR beta chain was documented in a study of radiation and T cells in renal cell carcinoma. The study, taken as a whole, reports: Top tumor clonotypes rose in blood 2 weeks post-radiation, then contracted.

Time point of the sample: blood 4 weeks post-SBRT, at nephrectomy. Treatment in this sample: 15 Gy SBRT to primary tumor, nephrectomy 4 weeks later. Nephrectomy followed 15 Gy stereotactic body radiation by 4 weeks. The tumor was a clear cell renal cell carcinoma. The CDR3 is 15 amino acids. The germline CDR1 and CDR2 sequences are SNHLY and FYNNEI. V gave up 4 bases and J gave up 8 bases, with 17 bases separating them. Worth noting for this clone: The antigen remains undetermined.

Sequencing used immunoSEQ multiplex PCR; TCRdb keeps in-frame clones, though not all of them. The table lists more than 60,000 clones, approximately 87% of them singletons. The source of this sequence is a woman in her fifties or sixties with renal cell carcinoma. Here the sequenced sample was blood, taken from a patient whose treatment included radiotherapy and nephrectomy. The V call is TRBV2, the J call TRBJ1-4; D is possibly TRBD1 (5 bases). CDR3 nucleotide sequence: TGTGCCAGCAGTGTCTTAACACGGGGCGGGGAAAAACTGTTTTTT. Amino acid sequence: CASSVLTRGGEKLFF.